This is a list of T cell receptor beta chains from one sample in a study of blood T cell repertoires in COVID-19. Using immunoSEQ multiplex PCR, the repertoire was profiled, and TCRdb retains in-frame clones only, with some absent. The sample carries roughly 100,000 clones, roughly four fifths recorded once. Sequenced sample: peripheral blood. Source of these receptors: a man between 60 and 70 years old with acute or convalescent COVID-19. CDR3s include the opening cysteine and the closing phenylalanine or tryptophan. A D gene is named only where the DNA matches it firmly. Some rows have no size entry. The others give once, few or many, or a class for an expanded clone.

D	V	J	size	DNA	CDR3
-	TRBV12-3/TRBV12-4	TRBJ2-4	-	TGTGCCAGCAGTGGAACAGGTCCCCTACCTAACTTC	CASSGTGPLPNF
-	TRBV4-1	TRBJ1-5	many	TGCGCCAGCAGCCAAGAGGGAACAGGGAATCAGCCCCAGCATTTT	CASSQEGTGNQPQHF
-	TRBV18	TRBJ1-1	medium-sized	TGTGCCAGCTCTGAGGACTGGATAAACACTGAAGCTTTCTTT	CASSEDWINTEAFF
TRBD1	TRBV6-5	TRBJ1-1	few	TGTGCCAGCAGTTACGGACAGGGAGGCACTGAAGCTTTCTTT	CASSYGQGGTEAFF
TRBD2	TRBV7-2	TRBJ2-3	-	TGTGCCAGCAGTTTAGCGGGGGGGCCGGCAGATACGCAGTATTTT	CASSLAGGPADTQYF
TRBD1	TRBV11-3	TRBJ2-2	few	TGTGCCAGCAGCCTGGGACAGGGGGCGGGCGGGGAGCTGTTTTTT	CASSLGQGAGGELFF
-	TRBV27	TRBJ1-2	-	TGTGCCAGCACCACTACTATGGTCGGACAGAACTACACCTTC	CASTTTMVGQNYTF
-	TRBV20-1	TRBJ2-1	-	TGCAGTGCTAGTTTTAGCCGGGTTGAGCAGTTCTTC	CSASFSRVEQFF
TRBD1	TRBV4-3	TRBJ1-4	many	TGCGCCAGCAGCCCTTCCCAGGGGGCGGACTATGAAAAACTGTTTTTT	CASSPSQGADYEKLFF
-	TRBV10-3	TRBJ1-1	-	TGTGCCATCAGGGCAGGGCAGGCAAGGGGAAACACTGAAGCTTTCTTT	CAIRAGQARGNTEAFF
TRBD2	TRBV5-4	TRBJ2-3	-	TGTGCCACTCGACTAGCGGACTTCACAGATACGCAGTATTTT	CATRLADFTDTQYF
TRBD2	TRBV14	TRBJ2-3	few	TGTGCCAGCAGCCAACGTGCGGGAGTCAGAGCAGATACGCAGTATTTT	CASSQRAGVRADTQYF
-	TRBV28	TRBJ1-1	-	TGTGCCAGCAACCTCCCAGGGGAGCTCACTGAAGCTTTCTTT	CASNLPGELTEAFF
TRBD1	TRBV7-2	TRBJ2-5	few	TGTGCCAGCAGCAGAGACAGGGGACAAGAGACCCAGTACTTC	CASSRDRGQETQYF
-	TRBV2	TRBJ1-5	-	TGTGCCAGCAGTGAAAGACAGCTATTCTTCAATCAGCCCCAGCATTTT	CASSERQLFFNQPQHF
TRBD2	TRBV5-1	TRBJ2-1	-	TGCGCCAGCAGCCAAACTAGCGGGGATATGAATGAGCAGTTCTTC	CASSQTSGDMNEQFF
TRBD1	TRBV2	TRBJ2-4	few	TGTGCCAGCCTTGGGACAGCCCTAGCCAAAAACATTCAGTACTTC	CASLGTALAKNIQYF
TRBD1	TRBV5-1	TRBJ2-7	once	TGCGCCAGCAGCGTAGGACAGGGAGCCTACGAGCAGTACTTC	CASSVGQGAYEQYF
-	TRBV27	TRBJ2-7	-	TGTGCCAGCAGTTTAAGCAGGCTTTCCTACGAGCAGTACTTC	CASSLSRLSYEQYF
-	TRBV11-3	TRBJ1-2	-	TGTGCCAGCATCCAGGACAGCTCGATGGGTCCCGAGGGCTACACCTTC	CASIQDSSMGPEGYTF
-	TRBV28	TRBJ2-7	-	TGTGCCAGCAGTTCAGCGTGGAACTCCTACGAGCAGTACTTC	CASSSAWNSYEQYF
TRBD1	TRBV2	TRBJ2-5	-	TGTGCCAGCAACCCGGGACAGGGGGCATGGGAGACCCAGTACTTC	CASNPGQGAWETQYF